Below, one TCR beta chain is given with its context. Its antigen is currently unknown. This may arise from a read error, as a much more abundant clone is one base away. Findings and limits, study-wide: In terms of TCR gene usage, tumor memory CD4+ T cells clustered together with blood and lymph node memory CD4+ cells, as well as with lymph node naive CD4+ cells.

The germline gives CDR1 MNHEY, CDR2 SVGAGI. Trimming stripped 0 bases from V and 6 bases from J, with 15 bases between. The CDR3 has 15 amino acids. Treg sorting used a CD4+CD25+CD127-/low gate. Full-length variable regions came from constant-region reverse primers plus semi-nested Nested Universal Primer A PCR. TCRdb redid the calling of the 5' RACE reads with MiXCR, one entry per CDR3 protein. The data hold over 40,000 distinct CDR3 sequences, with more than 20% observed a single time. Sequencing was performed on Tregs sorted from a lymph node. The V and J genes are TRBV6-5 and TRBJ2-7; D is undetermined. The TCR originated in a female donor with breast cancer. In nucleotides, the CDR3 is TGTGCCAGCAGTTACTCGGAGACGACTCCCCGCGAGCAGTACTTC. Translation: CASSYSETTPREQYF.